What follows are 9 T cell receptor beta chains derived from one specimen sequenced in a study of beta chain features in type 1 diabetes. General study results and limits: Moderate but significant shortening of TCRB CDR3s was recorded in all four CD4+ subsets from Type 1 diabetes patients.

Expressed TCRB transcripts got sequenced, as all isolated RNA was reverse transcribed. The data were produced by immunoSEQ multiplex PCR, yet TCRdb's version contains in-frame clones alone and is incomplete. Seen here are roughly 300,000 clones, roughly 13% observed once, and the top ten hold 0.017%. Their antigen targets remain unknown. The specimen was naive CD4+ T cells from blood. Receptors originate from a man aged 25 to 45 with type 1 diabetes.

The V gene is TRBV5-4, the J gene TRBJ2-5, with 7 positions matching TRBD1. Trimming cost V 3 bases and J 1 base; bases outside gene matches: 9. This CDR3 has 16 residues. Germline assignment: CDR1 SGHNT and CDR2 YYREEE (reference sequence). The CDR3 region has the DNA TGTGCCAGCAGCTCGAGGGGCTGGGACAGCCAAGAGACCCAGTACTTC. Translating it yields CASSSRGWDSQETQYF.

The chain joins TRBV15 to TRBJ1-5; D perhaps matches TRBD1 (5 bases). Germline assignment: CDR1 LNHNV and CDR2 YYDKDF (reference sequence). The CDR3 covers 14 residues. V was trimmed by 9 bases and J by 2 bases, leaving 14 bases between them. The CDR3 DNA is TGTGCCACGACTAATGGGGGGGGCAATCAGCCCCAGCATTTT. Amino acid sequence: CATTNGGGNQPQHF.

This clone was observed a few times. The chain is built from TRBV2 and TRBJ1-5; unclear D gene. Trimming took off 8 bases at V and 6 bases at J, with 11 bases between the two ends. Germline CDR1 is SNHLY and CDR2 is FYNNEI. The CDR3 covers 12 residues. CDR3 loop: CASGTDRQPQHF. In DNA, the CDR3 is TGTGCCAGCGGTACAGACCGTCAGCCCCAGCATTTT.

The sample holds a few counts of this clone. The V call is TRBV6-5, the J call TRBJ2-2; TRBD2 is a possible D gene (5 bases). Trimming stripped 2 bases from V and 7 bases from J, with 17 bases between. This CDR3 is 16 amino acids long. Germline assignment: CDR1 MNHEY and CDR2 SVGAGI. CDR3 nucleotide sequence: TGTGCCAGCAGTTACGATGCTAGCTATCATAGCGGGGAGCTGTTTTTT. Amino acids: CASSYDASYHSGELFF.

There are a few counts of this clone. In nucleotides, the CDR3 is TGTGCCAGCAGTGACGTCGGGGATGGCTACACCTTC. Protein sequence: CASSDVGDGYTF. The V and J genes are TRBV2 and TRBJ1-2; D gene uncertain. V lost 3 bases, J lost 6 bases, and 8 bases lay in between. Per germline, CDR1 SNHLY and CDR2 FYNNEI. This CDR3 contains 12 residues.

The chain recombines TRBV7-9 with TRBJ1-1, with D possibly TRBD1 on 5 matching bases. The CDR3 loop spans 14 amino acids. V lost 5 bases to trimming and J lost 7 bases, with 17 bases between them. Germline V gives CDR1 SEHNR, CDR2 FQNEAQ (reference sequence). The CDR3 coding sequence is TGTGCCAGCAGCACCCTCCTCAGGGATAATGAAGCTTTCTTT. Protein sequence: CASSTLLRDNEAFF.

The chain uses TRBV14 and TRBJ2-7; 10 nucleotides agree with TRBD1. Germline trimming cut 3 bases from V and 3 bases from J; bases unmatched to any gene: 2. Germline V gene lookup returns CDR1 SGHDN and CDR2 FVKESK. The length of the CDR3 is 14 residues. The CDR3 sequence is CASSQRTGGYEQYF. DNA of the CDR3: TGTGCCAGCAGCCAGCGGACAGGGGGCTACGAGCAGTACTTC.

This clone has only a few counts. This rearrangement joins TRBV7-9 to TRBJ2-1; possibly TRBD2 for D (5 bases). Germline assignment: CDR1 SEHNR and CDR2 FQNEAQ (reference sequence). Deletions cut 0 bases from V and 5 bases from J, with 8 bases between. There are 14 residues in the CDR3. This chain's CDR3 is CASSLARANNEQFF. The CDR3 nucleotides read TGTGCCAGCAGCTTAGCGAGGGCGAACAATGAGCAGTTCTTC.

This clone was picked up a small number of times. This chain joins TRBV27 and TRBJ2-5; 7 bases agree with TRBD1. Looked up from germline, CDR1 is MNHEY and CDR2 is SMNVEV (reference sequence). The CDR3 runs 13 residues. V gave up 10 bases and J gave up 10 bases; unmatched junction bases: 15. CDR3 coding DNA: TGTGCCACCCAGGGGGTCAATGCTGCTGGCCAGTACTTC. Amino acid sequence: CATQGVNAAGQYF.